This T cell receptor (beta chain) was observed in a study of shared clonotypes between healthy human individuals (dated by TCRdb to about 2020). Notes on the research overall: A few men and a couple of women, aged 18 to 49 years, made up the cohort. For each donor, CD4 naive and CD4 memory were each run on three plates, CD8 naive on two plates, and CD8 memory on one plate. Blood TCR repertoires of about 5 healthy adults were deeply sequenced to estimate repertoire size and the extent of clonotype sharing between individuals. To increase sequencing depth and limit assay-specific biases, TCR repertoire library preparation and sequencing were carried out by different laboratories using diverse techniques. Per donor, leukapheresis produced somewhere between about 0.94 and 10 billion PBMCs. Results and caveats for the whole study, not just this receptor: Around 5% of naive CD4, roughly 3.6% of naive CD8, approximately 2.2% of memory CD4, and over 0.35% of memory CD8 clonotypes were shared across several donors. Naive subsets generally had larger estimated clonotype richness than memory subsets. Even with the large sequencing depth, rarefaction of the sorted-subset datasets indicated that sequencing was incomplete. Sampling was restricted to blood, and TCR repertoires in tissues likely differ from the TCR repertoires found in blood. Based on pairwise subsampling, the degree of clonotype sharing among donors was expected to be affected by sequencing depth. The genetic and exposure-history diversity represented was limited by the small number of donors. Compared with non-shared clonotypes, clonotypes shared by all four sorted-subset donors had higher generation probabilities.

The donors were healthy, HIV-negative adults who had no recently reported acute infections or vaccinations. Every donor was a Caucasian adult residing in Nashville, Tennessee, USA. Magnetic negative selection was used to enrich CD4+ T cells, after which naive cells were positively selected on CD45RA and the negative fraction became the memory subset. Blood was collected by leukapheresis, and PBMCs were isolated by Ficoll-Histopaque density gradient centrifugation and then cryopreserved in liquid nitrogen vapor phase. Purity and quantity of every magnetically sorted T cell population were checked by analytical flow cytometry. Genomic DNA was isolated from every sorted fraction and measured by UV absorbance on a Nanodrop 2000c. Regarding this clone: No cognate antigen has been identified for it. Per-nucleotide qualities are absent, and no much larger clonotype sits a single base away.

Using the deep immunoSEQ assay, multiplex PCR amplified TCR CDR3 regions from genomic DNA. Extracted genomic DNA from each cell subset was distributed evenly across all wells of several immunoSEQ 96-well plates, and each plate was treated as a replicate. For sorted subsets, roughly 200 ng of genomic DNA, equivalent to 25,000 to 35,000 T cell genomes, went into each replicate PCR. Purified libraries were quantified with a Qubit 3.0 fluorometer, sized on a Bioanalyzer 2100, and re-quantified with the KAPA Library Quantification kit. Every immunoSEQ 96-well plate was sequenced on a dedicated single-read 150-cycle Illumina NextSeq 550 flow cell. As for how the authors treated the data: The immunoSEQ output contained only junctional sequences without quality scores, so filtering could not match that applied to full-length reads. To assign V/J genes and CDR3, sequences were annotated against IMGT germline references using PyIR, a Python wrapper for IgBLAST v1.9. Any read was removed if the V/J assignment was weak (E-value above 1e-6), the CDR3 was missing, or the read contained stop codons, out-of-frame junctions, or ambiguous translated residues. V3J clonotypes were defined as sequences sharing an identical inferred V gene, J gene, and CDR3 amino acid sequence. To compute the percentage overlap between repertoires, the number of shared unique clonotypes was divided by the size of the smaller repertoire. RTK rarefaction, the Chao1 estimator, and Recon v2.1 estimates of unobserved clonotypes were used to assess repertoire richness. For all TCRbeta clonotypes obtained by the gDNA method from several donors, generation probabilities were computed with OLGA. TCRdb mirrors the immuneACCESS table, restricted to in-frame sequences. Some clones are absent from its copies; in checked studies, under half trace to an unresolved V gene, and the reason for the others is unknown. V and J calls and clone size are as listed in that table; D and trimming were resolved from the DNA. Within this sample are about 1.5 million clones, with 95% to 99% of them counted one time only. The ten most abundant clones make up about 0.42% of the sample.

The trim is 6 bases for V and 2 bases for J, with a gap of 16 bases between the germline ends. Per the germline V gene (reference sequence), MNHEY is the CDR1 and SMNVEV is the CDR2. Measured from the cysteine to the phenylalanine, the CDR3 is 15 residues long. The retained sequence is limited to the CDR3, 45 bases, with the frame set at the first base. The receptor's source is a man aged 25 to 40 in good health. The chain employs TRBV27 and TRBJ2-5; the D gene is possibly TRBD1 or TRBD2, with 5 bases matching each. The sequencing sample was made of naive CD4+ T cells sorted from blood. The sample's cell subset or site label, in plain terms: CD45RA+ positively selected. The DNA sequence follows: TGTGCCAGCAGAAAGAGAGGGGATATACAAGAGACCCAGTACTTC. Translated, it reads CASRKRGDIQETQYF.